This TCR beta chain was sequenced during a study of blood T cells in healthy people across ages. Whole-study results and caveats: A conclusive naive versus antigen-experienced comparison was prevented by the unsorted PBMCs. Estimated diversity across one million T cells was deemed an underestimate.

The CDR3 runs 13 residues. V dropped 6 bases and J dropped 1 base, with 11 bases sitting between them. Germline loops: CDR1 SQVTM, CDR2 ANQGSEA. Peripheral blood was drawn, roughly 10 milliliters per donor. This clonotype showed up just a few times. The antigen is not known. A sample-barcoded 5' primer and a J-beta primer mix were used in a second PCR of roughly 7 to 12 cycles. Each cDNA molecule was tagged by a template-switch adaptor with 12 random nucleotides. TCRdb recomputed calls from the 5' RACE reads with MiXCR, one row per CDR3 protein. Of approximately 360,000 distinct CDR3 sequences listed, approximately 52% are singletons.

The origin of this receptor is a man aged 55 to 70 in good health. The material sequenced was blood. The V gene is TRBV29-1, the J gene TRBJ2-3; possibly TRBD1 or TRBD2 for D (5 bases each). The CDR3 DNA reads as TGCAGCGTCCGGGACGCAGGCACAGATACGCAGTATTTT. Translated: CSVRDAGTDTQYF.